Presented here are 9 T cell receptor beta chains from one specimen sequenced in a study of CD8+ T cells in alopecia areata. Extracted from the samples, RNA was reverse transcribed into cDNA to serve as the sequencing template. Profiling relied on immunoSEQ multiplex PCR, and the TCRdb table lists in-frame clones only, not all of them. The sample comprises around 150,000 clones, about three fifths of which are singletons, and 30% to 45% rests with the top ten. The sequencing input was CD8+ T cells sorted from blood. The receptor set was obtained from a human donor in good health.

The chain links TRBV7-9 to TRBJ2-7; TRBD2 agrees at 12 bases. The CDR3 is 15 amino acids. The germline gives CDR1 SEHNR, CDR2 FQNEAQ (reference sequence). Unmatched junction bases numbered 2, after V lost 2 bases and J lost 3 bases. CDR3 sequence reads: CASSLTTSGSYEQYF. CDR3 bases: TGTGCCAGCAGCTTAACGACTAGCGGGAGCTACGAGCAGTACTTC.

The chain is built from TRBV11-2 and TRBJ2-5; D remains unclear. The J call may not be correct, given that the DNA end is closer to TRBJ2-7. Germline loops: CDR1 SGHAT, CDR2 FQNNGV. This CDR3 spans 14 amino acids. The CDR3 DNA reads TGTGCCAGCAGCTCCACCGCTCAATTAGGCGAGCAGTACTTC. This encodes CASSSTAQLGEQYF.

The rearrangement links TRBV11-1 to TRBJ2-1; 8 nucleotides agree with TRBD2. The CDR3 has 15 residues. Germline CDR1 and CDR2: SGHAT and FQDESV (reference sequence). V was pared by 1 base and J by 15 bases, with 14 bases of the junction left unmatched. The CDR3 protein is CASSLGPGTSQPAFF. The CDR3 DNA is TGTGCCAGCAGCTTAGGCCCCGGGACTAGTCAGCCGGCGTTCTTC.

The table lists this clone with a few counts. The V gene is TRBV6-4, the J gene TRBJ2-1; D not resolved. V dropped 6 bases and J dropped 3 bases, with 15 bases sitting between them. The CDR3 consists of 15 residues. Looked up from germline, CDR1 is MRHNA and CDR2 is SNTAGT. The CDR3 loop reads CASSEDATVYNEQFF. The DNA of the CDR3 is TGTGCCAGCAGCGAAGACGCCACGGTCTACAATGAGCAGTTCTTC.

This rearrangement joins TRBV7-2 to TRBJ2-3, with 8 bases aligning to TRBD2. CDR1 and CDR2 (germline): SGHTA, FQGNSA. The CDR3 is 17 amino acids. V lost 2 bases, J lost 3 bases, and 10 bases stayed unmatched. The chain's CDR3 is CASSLWDSGEHTDTQYF. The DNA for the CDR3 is TGTGCCAGCAGCTTATGGGATAGCGGGGAGCATACAGATACGCAGTATTTT.

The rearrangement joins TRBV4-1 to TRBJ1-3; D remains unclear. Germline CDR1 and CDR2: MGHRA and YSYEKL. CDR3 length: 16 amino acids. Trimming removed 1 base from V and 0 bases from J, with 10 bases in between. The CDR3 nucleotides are TGCGCCAGCAGCCAAGTGGAGTTGACCTCTGGAAACACCATATATTTT. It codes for CASSQVELTSGNTIYF.

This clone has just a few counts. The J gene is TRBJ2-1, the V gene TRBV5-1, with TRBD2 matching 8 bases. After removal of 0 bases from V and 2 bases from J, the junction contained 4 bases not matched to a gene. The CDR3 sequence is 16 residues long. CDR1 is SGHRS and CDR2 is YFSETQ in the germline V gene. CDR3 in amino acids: CASSLAPSGPYNEQFF. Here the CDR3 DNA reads TGCGCCAGCAGCTTGGCACCTAGCGGGCCCTACAATGAGCAGTTCTTC.

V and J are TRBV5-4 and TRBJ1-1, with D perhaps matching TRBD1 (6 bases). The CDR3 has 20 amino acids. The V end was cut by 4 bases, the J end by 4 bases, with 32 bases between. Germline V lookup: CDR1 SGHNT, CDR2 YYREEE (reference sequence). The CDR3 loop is CASSATLAFRDLRGGTEAFF. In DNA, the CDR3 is TGTGCCAGCAGCGCCACCCTTGCCTTCCGGGACCTACGAGGGGGCACTGAAGCTTTCTTT.

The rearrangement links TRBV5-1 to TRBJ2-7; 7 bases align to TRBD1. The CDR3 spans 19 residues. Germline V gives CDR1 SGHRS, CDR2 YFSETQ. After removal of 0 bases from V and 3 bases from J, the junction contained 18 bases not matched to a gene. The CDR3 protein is CASSLVPGGAQLGVYEQYF. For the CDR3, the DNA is TGCGCCAGCAGCTTGGTACCAGGGGGTGCGCAATTGGGTGTCTACGAGCAGTACTTC.